One sample yielded the 22 T cell receptor beta chains listed below, sequenced in a study of T-cell reconstitution after alpha-beta-depleted transplantation in children. TCRbeta library preparation incorporated unique molecular identifiers. TCRdb used MiXCR to reprocess the PCR reads, holding one entry per CDR3 protein. The sample consists of about 400,000 distinct CDR3 sequences, around 20% of them appearing once. The starting material was PBMCs from the stem cell graft donor, obtained from the stem cell graft. These receptors all come from a human donor who donated a stem cell graft to a child with acute myeloid leukemia.

This clonotype was detected ten times or more. The CDR3 DNA reads as TGCAGTGCTAGCCGGGGAGGGCCTGGGAGCAATCAGCCCCAGCATTTT. This encodes CSASRGGPGSNQPQHF. The chain employs TRBV20-1 and TRBJ1-5, with no clear D. The V gene lost 3 bases and the J gene lost 1 base, with 16 bases spanning the gap. The CDR3 runs 16 residues. Germline CDR1 DFQATT, CDR2 SNEGSKA (reference sequence).

This clonotype came up many times. The V call is TRBV12-3 or TRBV12-4, the J call TRBJ1-2; TRBD1 aligns across 8 bases. Losses at the gene ends were 5 bases for V and 3 bases for J; bases not matched to a gene: 5. The CDR3 has 14 residues. CDR3 nucleotides: TGTGCCAGCAGTGCTCCGGGACAGGACTATGGCTACACCTTC. This translates into CASSAPGQDYGYTF.

This clonotype was observed a few times. The rearrangement joins TRBV20-1 to TRBJ2-1; D is unclear. CDR3 length equals 15 residues. Looked up from germline, CDR1 is DFQATT and CDR2 is SNEGSKA (reference sequence). The ends were cut back, 3 bases at V and 1 base at J, with 13 bases in the middle. The CDR3 protein is CSASEASRSYNEQFF. In DNA form, the CDR3 reads TGCAGTGCTAGTGAGGCGTCTAGATCCTACAATGAGCAGTTCTTC.

This clonotype was detected only a few times. The chain employs TRBV27 and TRBJ2-7; D possibly uses TRBD1 or TRBD2 (6 bases each). Germline V gives CDR1 MNHEY, CDR2 SMNVEV (reference sequence). The CDR3 runs 15 residues. V was shortened by 5 bases and J by 3 bases, with 17 bases between the two germline ends. The CDR3, as DNA: TGTGCCAGCAGTCCACAGGAGGGGGGAAACTACGAGCAGTACTTC. This encodes CASSPQEGGNYEQYF.

The chain links TRBV6-2 or TRBV6-3 to TRBJ2-3; D possibly corresponds to TRBD1 (6 bases). This CDR3 comprises 17 residues. The ends were cut back, 2 bases at V and 6 bases at J, with 21 bases in the middle. Looked up from germline, CDR1 is MNHEY and CDR2 is SVGEGT. CDR3 residues: CASSYPRRGHPRDTQYF. The CDR3, as DNA: TGTGCCAGCAGTTACCCGCGACGGGGACACCCCAGGGATACGCAGTATTTT.

This clonotype was seen a handful of times. The rearrangement joins TRBV28 to TRBJ1-6; 8 bases are shared with TRBD1. J gave up 9 bases and V 6 bases, and 4 bases lay outside the gene matches. This CDR3 contains 13 residues. CDR1 is MDHEN and CDR2 is SYDVKM in the germline V gene. In nucleotides, the CDR3 is TGTGCCAGCAGGGGACAGGCCCCTTCACCCCTCCACTTT. It translates to CASRGQAPSPLHF.

This clonotype appeared a single time. The gene calls are TRBV5-1 and TRBJ2-7; 10 bases are shared with TRBD1. The CDR3 consists of 15 residues. V dropped 0 bases and J dropped 5; count of bases not matched to a gene: 5. CDR1 is SGHRS and CDR2 is YFSETQ in the germline V gene. Here the CDR3 reads CASSLEDRGFDEQYF. The DNA of the CDR3 is TGCGCCAGCAGCTTGGAGGACAGGGGGTTTGACGAGCAGTACTTC.

V is TRBV12-3 or TRBV12-4 and J is TRBJ1-2; D possibly corresponds to TRBD1 (5 bases). CDR3 length equals 15 residues. Trimming shortened V by 2 bases and J by 2 bases, and 12 bases separated the two germline ends. CDR3 amino acids: CASSLIDSFNYGYTF. The CDR3 bases are TGTGCCAGCAGTTTAATCGACAGCTTCAACTATGGCTACACCTTC.

The genes are TRBV28 and TRBJ2-1, with D possibly TRBD1 on 5 matching bases. Germline loops: CDR1 MDHEN, CDR2 SYDVKM. The CDR3 is made up of 14 amino acids. V shed 3 bases and J shed 10 bases, with 16 bases lying between them. The CDR3 DNA reads TGTGCCAGCAGTTTTATTAGTGGGGCTTCGGAGCAGTTCTTC. The encoded protein is CASSFISGASEQFF.

The chain recombines TRBV5-1 with TRBJ2-3, with D perhaps TRBD1 or TRBD2 (5 bases each). Trimming pared 3 bases from V and 2 bases from J, leaving 10 bases between. This CDR3 is 14 amino acids long. From germline, CDR1 is SGHRS and CDR2 YFSETQ. The chain's CDR3 is CASSYRDLTDTQYF. The CDR3 nucleotides read TGCGCCAGCAGCTACCGGGACCTCACAGATACGCAGTATTTT.

This rearrangement joins TRBV12-3 or TRBV12-4 to TRBJ2-1, with D possibly TRBD1 on 6 matching bases. The V and J ends lost 6 bases and 9 bases respectively, with 15 bases between them. This CDR3 contains 13 residues. CDR3 amino acids: CASSLTRDIEQFF. For the CDR3, the DNA is TGTGCCAGCAGCCTTACTAGGGACATTGAGCAGTTCTTC.

The chain uses TRBV27 and TRBJ2-7; 10 bases align to TRBD2. J lost 4 bases, V lost 0 bases, and 9 bases had no gene match. Germline lookup yields CDR1 MNHEY and CDR2 SMNVEV (reference sequence). This CDR3 spans 17 amino acids. DNA of the CDR3: TGTGCCAGCAGTTTATCGTTCCAGCGGGAGGGCTGGTACGAGCAGTACTTC. Residues: CASSLSFQREGWYEQYF.

This chain's CDR3 is CSAVSGRGPYNEQFF. The CDR3 coding sequence is TGCAGTGCCGTTAGCGGGAGGGGGCCCTACAATGAGCAGTTCTTC. The chain links TRBV20-1 to TRBJ2-1, with TRBD2 matching over 11 bases. Per germline, CDR1 DFQATT and CDR2 SNEGSKA (reference sequence). The CDR3 runs to 15 residues. The junction had 6 bases not matched to a gene; V was cut back by 6 bases and J by 2 bases.

This chain uses TRBV12-3 or TRBV12-4 with TRBJ2-1; TRBD2 aligns across 7 bases. Trimming took 5 bases from V and 5 from J; bases not matched to a gene: 9. The length of the CDR3 is 15 residues. CDR3 amino acids: CASSPRGTKHNEQFF. As DNA, the CDR3 is TGTGCCAGCAGTCCCCGGGGGACTAAGCACAATGAGCAGTTCTTC.

The chain employs TRBV20-1 and TRBJ1-1; D uncertain. From germline, CDR1 is DFQATT and CDR2 SNEGSKA (reference sequence). This CDR3 contains 15 residues. Trimming left V 1 base short and J 0 bases short, with 12 bases between. CDR3 DNA sequence: TGCAGTGCTAGAGCGTCCGGCCAGATGAACACTGAAGCTTTCTTT. Its translation is CSARASGQMNTEAFF.

J is TRBJ1-5 and V is TRBV12-3 or TRBV12-4, with D unclear. Trimming left V 8 bases short and J 7 bases short, with 15 bases between. The CDR3 runs 13 residues. CDR3 DNA sequence: TGTGCCAGCGGCGTCGGGGTAGAACAGCCCCAGCATTTT. Encoded protein: CASGVGVEQPQHF.

The rearrangement joins TRBV20-1 to TRBJ2-1; 13 nucleotides line up with TRBD2. Germline assignment: CDR1 DFQATT and CDR2 SNEGSKA (reference sequence). The CDR3 extends over 19 amino acids. The junction had 11 bases not matched to a gene; V was cut back by 3 bases and J by 0 bases. The CDR3 is CSASKGGLAGLSSYNEQFF. The DNA for the CDR3 is TGCAGTGCTAGCAAAGGGGGACTAGCGGGATTGAGCTCCTACAATGAGCAGTTCTTC.

This chain joins TRBV27 and TRBJ2-7; TRBD1 matches 7 bases. Unmatched junction bases numbered 13, after V lost 5 bases and J lost 6 bases. This CDR3 contains 15 residues. CDR1 is MNHEY, CDR2 SMNVEV, per germline (reference sequence). This chain's CDR3 is CASSPSGTVYSEQYF. In DNA form, the CDR3 reads TGTGCCAGCAGTCCATCCGGGACAGTCTATTCCGAGCAGTACTTC.

The chain couples TRBV7-7 to TRBJ2-1, with D uncertain. V was pared by 1 base and J by 3 bases, with 19 bases between. Germline lookup yields CDR1 SSHAT and CDR2 FNYEAQ (reference sequence). CDR3 length: 18 residues. CDR3 loop: CASSLVPIITGSYNEQFF. CDR3 DNA: TGTGCCAGCAGCTTAGTTCCCATTATAACGGGCAGCTACAATGAGCAGTTCTTC.

This clonotype was seen repeatedly, ten times or more. This sequence joins TRBV5-1 and TRBJ2-1, with 7 bases identical to TRBD2. Germline V lookup: CDR1 SGHRS, CDR2 YFSETQ. There are 13 residues in the CDR3. Unmatched junction bases numbered 3, after V lost 9 bases and J lost 0 bases. In DNA form, the CDR3 reads TGCGCCACCGGGGAGGGCTCCTACAATGAGCAGTTCTTC. Encoded protein: CATGEGSYNEQFF.

V is TRBV7-7 and J is TRBJ1-3; TRBD1 matches at 10 bases. Germline V CDR1 and CDR2: SSHAT, FNYEAQ (reference sequence). The CDR3 loop spans 18 amino acids. Trimming at V came to 5 bases and at J to 2 bases, leaving 12 bases not matched to a gene. CDR3 sequence reads: CASSPTYLGQGTGNTIYF. Here the CDR3 DNA reads TGTGCCAGCAGCCCCACCTACCTGGGACAGGGGACTGGAAACACCATATATTTT.

This chain uses TRBV7-8 with TRBJ2-7; unclear D gene. Germline assignment: CDR1 SGHVS and CDR2 FQNEAQ. The V end was cut by 7 bases, the J end by 4 bases, with 5 bases between. CDR3 length: 10 residues. The CDR3 is CASNPYEQYF. In nucleotides, the CDR3 is TGTGCCAGCAACCCTTACGAGCAGTACTTC.